The 13 T cell receptor delta chains below all came from one sample that was sequenced in a study of gamma-delta chains in newborns, infants, children. TCRdb reprocessed the reads using CATT. This table has nearly 8,500 delta-chain clones, around 1.6% appearing once. The specimen sequenced was blood. All receptors come from a child who was a newborn, infant or young child, either healthy, febrile or measles-vaccinated (not recorded which).

With regard to this clone: A read error may account for a junction end that differs from germline. The identical CDR3 is also encoded by other nucleotide sequences in the sample. The CDR3 nucleotides read TGTGCCCTTGGACGCCCAGGGCTGGGGGATACGCTCGATAAACTCATCTTT. Its translation is CALGRPGLGDTLDKLIF. The chain carries TRDV1 and TRDJ1, with TRDD3 matching 12 bases. CDR1 TSWWSYY and CDR2 QGS come from the germline V gene. The CDR3 loop spans 17 amino acids.

Notes on this clone: Different DNA sequences within this sample yield the same CDR3. J is TRDJ1 and V is TRDV1; 9 positions agree with TRDD3. The CDR3 is 20 amino acids. The J segment lost 0 bases and the V segment lost 0 bases, leaving 14 bases of the junction unmatched. Germline V gene data show CDR1 as TSWWSYY and CDR2 as QGS. As DNA, the CDR3 is TGTGCTCTTGGGGAACTCCGTGGTCCCCCCTGGGGGATGGACACCGATAAACTCATCTTT. It yields the protein CALGELRGPPWGMDTDKLIF.

In its sample, this clone is medium-sized (0.01 to 0.1%). The CDR3 here is CALGGALQAPTDKLIF. In DNA, the CDR3 is TGTGCTCTTGGGGGTGCACTTCAAGCGCCCACCGATAAACTCATCTTT. The chain joins TRDV1 to TRDJ1; D is ambiguous. CDR3 length equals 16 residues. Trimming left V 4 bases short and J 1 base short, with 16 bases between. Germline V CDR1 and CDR2: TSWWSYY, QGS.

Comments on this clone: This likely reflects a read error, since a far larger clone is one base away. Other DNA sequences in the same sample also yield this CDR3. This chain links TRDV2 with TRDJ3; D uncertain. CDR1 is GEAIGNYY and CDR2 is EKD in the germline V gene. V lost 0 bases and J lost 4, with 12 bases in between. This CDR3 is built from 17 residues. CDR3 nucleotide sequence: TGTGCCTGTGACACCTGGGCGAGCTCATGGGACACCCGACAGATGTTTTTC. Protein product: CACDTWASSWDTRQMFF.

As for this clone: The same CDR3 also results from other DNA sequences found in this sample. The V and J genes are TRDV1 and TRDJ1, with 13 bases lining up with TRDD3. The V gene end was trimmed by 2 bases and the J gene end by 0 bases; junction bases not matched to a gene: 24. Germline assignment: CDR1 TSWWSYY and CDR2 QGS. The CDR3 covers 24 residues. The CDR3 reads CALGETYPSPLLLGDTLDTDKLIF. The CDR3, as DNA: TGTGCTCTTGGGGAAACCTACCCTTCTCCCCTGCTACTGGGGGATACGCTCGACACCGATAAACTCATCTTT.

Relative to its sample, this clone is medium-sized. The chain carries TRDV1 and TRDJ1, with a tentative D call TRDD3 (8 bases). Trimming removed 5 bases from V and 0 bases from J, with 34 bases in between. Germline V gene data show CDR1 as TSWWSYY and CDR2 as QGS. CDR3 length: 22 residues. The CDR3 loop is CALGPPPSSVLGAPSYTDKLIF. CDR3 sequence (DNA): TGTGCTCTTGGGCCGCCCCCTTCCTCCGTACTGGGGGCACCCTCGTACACCGATAAACTCATCTTT.

Turning to this clone: Just one base apart from a much larger clone, this may be a read error. Other nucleotide sequences in the sample specify the same CDR3. The chain is built from TRAV29/DV5 and TRDJ1; the match to TRDD3 covers 11 bases. Germline CDR1 is NSMFDY and CDR2 is ISSIKDK. This CDR3 has 22 amino acids. The CDR3 DNA reads TGTGCGGCAAGCGCGTTTTCCTCCCAATCTGGTGGGGGATACGCGTACACCGATAAACTCATCTTT. Translation: CAASAFSSQSGGGYAYTDKLIF. The full variable domain, its missing parts supplied by reference TRAV29/DV5 and TRDJ1, is DQQVKQNSPSLSVQEGRISILNCDYTNSMFDYFLWYKKYPAEGPTFLISISSIKDKNEDGRFTVFLNKSAKHLSLHIVPSQPGDSAVYFCAASAFSSQSGGGYAYTDKLIFGKGTRVTVEP.

A few counts support this clone. The CDR3 protein is CALGVRGLSSWDTRQMFF. The CDR3 DNA sequence: TGTGCTCTTGGCGTCCGGGGGTTAAGCTCCTGGGACACCCGACAGATGTTTTTC. The V and J genes are TRDV1 and TRDJ3; maybe TRDD3 (5 bases). V was cut by 6 bases and J by 0 bases, with 15 bases left in between. Germline lookup yields CDR1 TSWWSYY and CDR2 QGS. This CDR3 comprises 18 residues.

Note on this clone: A much more abundant neighbour one base away suggests this may be a read error. Other DNA sequences from this sample encode an identical CDR3 as well. V is TRDV2 and J is TRDJ3; 8 bases line up with TRDD3. This CDR3 comprises 20 residues. The V gene's germline CDR1 is GEAIGNYY and CDR2 EKD. CDR3 DNA sequence: TGTGCCTGTGACACCGTGGGAACTGGGGGGTTCTCCTGGGATACCCGACAGATGTTTTTC. It encodes CACDTVGTGGFSWDTRQMFF.

Of note for this clone: The protein that TCRdb holds for this DNA derives from a much larger clone and differs from the translated DNA at residue 13, which likely indicates a read error; the protein shown here is translated from the DNA. V and J are TRDV2 and TRDJ3, with TRDD3 identical over 9 bases. The germline gives CDR1 GEAIGNYY, CDR2 EKD. This CDR3 has 19 residues. The DNA for the CDR3 is TGTGCCTGTGACACCTGGGGGATATACGGCTCCTGGGGCACCCGACAGATGTTTTTC. This gives the protein CACDTWGIYGSWGTRQMFF.

By sample fraction, this clone is medium-sized. The chain carries TRDV1 and TRDJ1; TRDD3 aligns across 9 bases. CDR3 length: 18 amino acids. Germline-derived CDR1 and CDR2 are TSWWSYY and QGS. Losses at the gene ends were 4 bases for V and 1 base for J; bases not matched to a gene: 13. The CDR3 region is CALGVPAHGGYCTDKLIF. Here the CDR3 DNA reads TGTGCTCTTGGGGTCCCGGCCCACGGGGGATACTGCACCGATAAACTCATCTTT.

This clone was seen more than once but under ten times. The protein that TCRdb holds for this DNA derives from a much larger clone and differs from the translated DNA at residue 10, which likely indicates a read error; the protein shown here is translated from the DNA. The chain couples TRDV1 to TRDJ1; perhaps TRDD2 as D (5 bases). The CDR3 loop spans 14 amino acids. Germline lookup yields CDR1 TSWWSYY and CDR2 QGS. V gave up 2 bases and J gave up 7 bases, with 14 bases separating them. In DNA form, the CDR3 reads TGTGCTCTTGGGGAAACGTCCTTCACGAGTAAACTCATCTTT. It translates to CALGETSFTSKLIF.

Turning to this clone: Being one base from a much bigger clone, this may be a read error. The same CDR3 can be traced to other DNA sequences in this sample. This chain connects TRDV1 to TRDJ1; TRDD3 aligns across 12 bases. The CDR3 has 23 amino acids. Per the germline V gene, CDR1 is TSWWSYY and CDR2 is QGS. CDR3 sequence (DNA): TGTGCCCTTGGGGAACTAAGGTCGCTTCCGTACTGGGGGATACCCCCGTACACCGATAAACTCATCTTT. Protein product: CALGELRSLPYWGIPPYTDKLIF.